This T cell receptor beta chain was captured in a study of blood T cell repertoires in COVID-19. Study-wide context: The cDNA or gDNA used as material had been derived from T cells, B-cell-depleted T cells, or PBMCs.

Measured with immunoSEQ multiplex PCR; TCRdb has only the in-frame clones, and not every one. The profile shows some 380,000 clones, roughly 90% of them singletons. Trimming at V came to 6 bases and at J to 8 bases, leaving 7 bases not matched to a gene. The CDR3 totals 13 residues. Germline CDR1 KGHSH, CDR2 LQKENI. Individuals aged about 18 to 95 years were recruited from fewer than 25 US areas. Cohorts were based on clinical histories the participants reported. This chain uses TRBV18 with TRBJ1-2; TRBD1 agrees at 9 bases. Sequencing was carried out using PBMCs or T cells enriched from blood (not recorded which). The sequence derives from a woman between 40 and 50 years old with acute COVID-19. The CDR3: CASSPGQGPGYTF. CDR3 DNA sequence: TGTGCCAGCTCGCCGGGACAGGGACCGGGCTACACCTTC.